This T cell receptor (beta chain) was recovered during a study of graft-versus-host responses after intestinal transplantation. On the study more broadly: Anti-thymocyte globulin induction, then tacrolimus and steroids for around three years, went to all recipients.

TCRdb keeps only in-frame clones here, not all; method: immunoSEQ multiplex PCR. The sample carries 13,000 or so clones, over 70% recorded once. This clone is a singleton in its sample. To release intraepithelial and lamina propria lymphocytes, the graft tissue was processed. The V and J ends lost 6 bases and 3 bases respectively, with 6 bases between them. CDR1 and CDR2 from the germline V gene are SNHLY and FYNNEI. The CDR3 runs to 11 residues. The V call is TRBV2, the J call TRBJ2-7, with D possibly TRBD1 on 5 matching bases. Sequences were derived from ileum tissue, sampled 16 days after intestinal transplant. This clonotype was obtained from a human patient who received an intestinal transplant, so some T cells may come from the graft donor. Written as DNA, the CDR3 is TGTGCCAGCAGGGGGCACTACGAGCAGTACTTC. This sequence encodes CASRGHYEQYF.